A selection of T cell receptor beta chains follows, all from one sample in a study of blood T cell repertoires in COVID-19. Generated by immunoSEQ multiplex PCR, the TCRdb table keeps only in-frame clones and is missing some. The sample contains 300,000 to 450,000 clones, 80% to 90% of which appear only once. Material: PBMCs or T cells enriched from blood (not recorded which). Every receptor here comes from a man under 40 who had recovered from COVID-19. Both conserved end residues are part of each CDR3. The D gene is left open where the match is weak. Only part of the rows carry a size: once, few, many, or a class if the clone is expanded.

CDR3 protein: CASGPNPGVGTEAFF
CDR3 DNA: TGTGCTAGTGGTCCAAACCCCGGTGTCGGCACTGAAGCTTTCTTT
clone size: NA
D gene: NA
J gene: TRBJ1-1
CDR3 length: 15
V gene: TRBV12-5

CDR3 protein: CASSPRPGGATILGSPLHF
CDR3 DNA: TGTGCCAGCTCACCCAGACCCGGCGGAGCCACCATTTTGGGTTCACCCCTCCACTTT
clone size: once
D gene: NA
J gene: TRBJ1-6
CDR3 length: 19
V gene: TRBV18

CDR3 protein: CASKLDRQKETQYF
CDR3 DNA: TGTGCCAGCAAATTGGACAGACAAAAAGAGACCCAGTACTTC
clone size: NA
D gene: NA
J gene: TRBJ2-5
CDR3 length: 14
V gene: TRBV2

CDR3 protein: CASSVGTAGGSPLHF
CDR3 DNA: TGTGCCAGCAGCGTAGGGACAGCTGGGGGTTCACCCCTCCACTTT
clone size: NA
D gene: NA
J gene: TRBJ1-6
CDR3 length: 15
V gene: TRBV9

CDR3 protein: CASSPQGGAGYTF
CDR3 DNA: TGTGCCAGCAGCCCTCAGGGAGGGGCTGGCTACACCTTC
clone size: few
D gene: NA
J gene: TRBJ1-2
CDR3 length: 13
V gene: TRBV27

CDR3 protein: CASSVAGRGLGGELFF
CDR3 DNA: TGTGCCAGCAGCGTAGCAGGGAGAGGTCTGGGCGGGGAGCTGTTTTTT
clone size: NA
D gene: NA
J gene: TRBJ2-2
CDR3 length: 16
V gene: TRBV7-9

CDR3 protein: CASGLRATSQETQYF
CDR3 DNA: TGTGCCAGCGGACTGAGGGCGACATCTCAAGAGACCCAGTACTTC
clone size: NA
D gene: NA
J gene: TRBJ2-5
CDR3 length: 15
V gene: TRBV6-1

CDR3 protein: CASSTNRGSSGNTIYF
CDR3 DNA: TGTGCCAGCAGCACTAACAGGGGAAGCTCTGGAAACACCATATATTTT
clone size: NA
D gene: TRBD1
J gene: TRBJ1-3
CDR3 length: 16
V gene: TRBV7-9

CDR3 protein: CASSSRQGNTEAFF
CDR3 DNA: TGCGCCAGCAGCTCAAGACAGGGTAACACTGAAGCTTTCTTT
clone size: NA
D gene: TRBD1
J gene: TRBJ1-1
CDR3 length: 14
V gene: TRBV5-1

CDR3 protein: CASSAGGVGFEQYF
CDR3 DNA: TGTGCCAGCAGCGCAGGGGGCGTGGGGTTCGAGCAGTACTTC
clone size: NA
D gene: TRBD1
J gene: TRBJ2-7
CDR3 length: 14
V gene: TRBV9

CDR3 protein: CASSPRDRGYEQYF
CDR3 DNA: TGTGCCAGCTCACCACGGGACAGGGGCTACGAGCAGTACTTC
clone size: NA
D gene: TRBD1
J gene: TRBJ2-7
CDR3 length: 14
V gene: TRBV18

CDR3 protein: CASSLYFSSYNSPLHF
CDR3 DNA: TGTGCCAGCAGTTTATATTTCAGCTCCTATAATTCACCCCTCCACTTT
clone size: once
D gene: NA
J gene: TRBJ1-6
CDR3 length: 16
V gene: TRBV27

CDR3 protein: CASGLGQENNSPLHF
CDR3 DNA: TGTGCCAGCGGATTGGGACAGGAAAATAATTCACCCCTCCACTTT
clone size: few
D gene: TRBD1
J gene: TRBJ1-6
CDR3 length: 15
V gene: TRBV2

CDR3 protein: CASGLVPGEGLIYNGYTF
CDR3 DNA: TGTGCTAGTGGTTTGGTACCCGGGGAGGGTCTAATCTATAATGGCTACACCTTC
clone size: NA
D gene: NA
J gene: TRBJ1-2
CDR3 length: 18
V gene: TRBV12-5